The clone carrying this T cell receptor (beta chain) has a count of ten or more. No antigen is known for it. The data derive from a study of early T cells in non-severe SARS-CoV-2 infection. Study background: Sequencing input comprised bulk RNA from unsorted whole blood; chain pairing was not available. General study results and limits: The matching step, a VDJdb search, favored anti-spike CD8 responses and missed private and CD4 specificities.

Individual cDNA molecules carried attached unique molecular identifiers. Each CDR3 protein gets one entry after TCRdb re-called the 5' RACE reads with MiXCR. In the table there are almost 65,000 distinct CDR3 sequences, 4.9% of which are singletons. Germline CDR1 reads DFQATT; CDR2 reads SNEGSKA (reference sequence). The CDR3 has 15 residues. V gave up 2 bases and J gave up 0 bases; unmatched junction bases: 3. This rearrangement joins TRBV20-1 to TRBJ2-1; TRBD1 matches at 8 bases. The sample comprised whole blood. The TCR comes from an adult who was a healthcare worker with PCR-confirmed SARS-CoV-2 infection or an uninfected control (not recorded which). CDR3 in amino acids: CSARIRGRSYNEQFF. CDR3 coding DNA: TGCAGTGCTAGAATCAGGGGGCGCTCCTACAATGAGCAGTTCTTC.